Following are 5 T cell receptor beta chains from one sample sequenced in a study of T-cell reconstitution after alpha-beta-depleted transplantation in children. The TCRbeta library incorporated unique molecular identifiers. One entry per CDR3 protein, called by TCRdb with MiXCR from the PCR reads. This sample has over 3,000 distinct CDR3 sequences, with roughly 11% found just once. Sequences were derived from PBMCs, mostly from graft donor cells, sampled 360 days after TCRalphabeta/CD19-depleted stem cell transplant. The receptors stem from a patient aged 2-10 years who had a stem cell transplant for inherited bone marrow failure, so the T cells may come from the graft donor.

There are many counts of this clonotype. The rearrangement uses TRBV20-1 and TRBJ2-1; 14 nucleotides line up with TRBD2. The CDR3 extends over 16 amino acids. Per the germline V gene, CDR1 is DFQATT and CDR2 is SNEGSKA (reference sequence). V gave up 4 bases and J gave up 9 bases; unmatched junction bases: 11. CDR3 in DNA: TGCAGTGCTAACCCACCGGGACTAGCGGGAGTGGGTGAGCAGTTCTTC. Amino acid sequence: CSANPPGLAGVGEQFF.

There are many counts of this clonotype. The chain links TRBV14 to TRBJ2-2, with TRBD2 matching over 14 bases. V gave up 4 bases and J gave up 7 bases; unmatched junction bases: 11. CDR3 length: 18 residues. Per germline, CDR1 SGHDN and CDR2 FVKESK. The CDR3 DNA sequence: TGTGCCAGCAGCCCGACTAGCGGGAGGGCCCCTGGCGTCGGGGAGCTGTTTTTT. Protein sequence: CASSPTSGRAPGVGELFF. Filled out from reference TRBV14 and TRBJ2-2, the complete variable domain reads EAGVTQFPSHSVIEKGQTVTLRCDPISGHDNLYWYRRVMGKEIKFLLHFVKESKQDESGMPNNRFLAERTGGTYSTLKVQPAELEDSGVYFCASSPTSGRAPGVGELFFGEGSRLTVL.

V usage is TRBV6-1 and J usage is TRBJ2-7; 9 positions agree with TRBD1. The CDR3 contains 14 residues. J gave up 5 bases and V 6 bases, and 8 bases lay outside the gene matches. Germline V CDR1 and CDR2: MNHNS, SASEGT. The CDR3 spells CASRIDRGRDEQYF. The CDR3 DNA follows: TGTGCCAGCAGAATCGACAGGGGGAGGGACGAGCAGTACTTC.

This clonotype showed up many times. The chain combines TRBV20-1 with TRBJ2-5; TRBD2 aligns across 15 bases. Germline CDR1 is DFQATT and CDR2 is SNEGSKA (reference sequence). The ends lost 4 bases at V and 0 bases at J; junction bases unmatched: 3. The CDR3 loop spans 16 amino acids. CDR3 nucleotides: TGCAGTGCTACCGGGACTAGCGGGAGGTACCAAGAGACCCAGTACTTC. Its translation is CSATGTSGRYQETQYF.

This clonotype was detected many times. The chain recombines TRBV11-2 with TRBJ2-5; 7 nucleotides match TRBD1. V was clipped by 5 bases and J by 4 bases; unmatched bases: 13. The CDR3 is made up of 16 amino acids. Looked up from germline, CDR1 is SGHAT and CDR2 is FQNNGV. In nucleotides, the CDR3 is TGTGCCAGCAGCCCCACCCGACAGGGTGGTAGAGAGACCCAGTACTTC. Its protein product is CASSPTRQGGRETQYF.